This T cell receptor (beta chain) was identified during a study of a mutant IDH1 vaccine in newly diagnosed glioma. In the study overall: In some groups vaccination began 4-6 weeks post-radiotherapy; others received it with temozolomide. The earlier regimen, radiotherapy, temozolomide, or both, was most often both. The study, taken as a whole, reports: Pseudoprogression showed no apparent link to changes in top peripheral T cell clonotypes. Vaccination elicited immune responses in around 92% of patients.

The CDR3 spans 16 residues. Germline V gene lookup returns CDR1 SQVTM and CDR2 ANQGSEA. After removal of 7 bases from V and 4 bases from J, the junction contained 9 bases not matched to a gene. Indicated time point: week 11, during vaccination. Mutant IDH1 20-mer peptide, at 300 ug, made up each vaccine dose, with topical imiquimod. To note about this clone: Its target is not known.

Sequencing was performed with immunoSEQ multiplex PCR; in TCRdb, only in-frame clones are kept and a portion is missing. This table holds 35,000 to 45,000 clones, about four fifths found once. This clonotype was sampled from a woman under 40 with glioma. Some clones in this sample may be carry-over from other donors' samples. This chain joins TRBV29-1 and TRBJ2-2, with 13 bases lining up with TRBD2. This specimen was peripheral blood mononuclear cells (PBMCs), taken from a glioma patient whose treatment included an IDH1 peptide vaccine. CDR3 in amino acids: CSAAGLAGVVTGELFF. The CDR3 DNA sequence: TGCAGCGCCGCCGGACTAGCGGGAGTAGTCACCGGGGAGCTGTTTTTT.